Included here is one T cell receptor (beta chain) sequence, with context. Its antigen remains unknown. This sample is drawn from a study of cytomegalovirus exposure and HLA in healthy donors. Study-level background: The Caucasian-associated ancestry cluster held around 81% of under 450 genotyped donors. Findings and caveats of the study: Sequencing likely produced, as an artifact, a cluster of highly shared sequence variants. The authors later linked a missense DCLRE1C variant to TCR beta V- and J-gene trimming. In a later analysis, an Asian-associated ancestry cluster reportedly showed fewer N-insertions than the 666-donor mean.

The PCR employed 60 Vbeta primers together with 13 Jbeta primers. TCRdb's copy holds only in-frame clones and misses some; the assay was immunoSEQ multiplex PCR. The repertoire includes over 120,000 clones, almost 85% of them detected once, and roughly 9.7% sits in the top ten. Sequencing input: PBMCs. This sequence was found in a woman aged 60-75 years in good health and CMV-seropositive.

The CDR3 nucleotides read TGTGCCAGCAGCCTGGGGACAGTACGACGCACAGATACGCAGTATTTT. Protein sequence: CASSLGTVRRTDTQYF. The chain is built from TRBV14 and TRBJ2-3; 7 bases line up with TRBD1. This CDR3 contains 16 residues. V was pared by 4 bases and J by 1 base, with 8 bases of the junction left unmatched. The germline gives CDR1 SGHDN, CDR2 FVKESK.